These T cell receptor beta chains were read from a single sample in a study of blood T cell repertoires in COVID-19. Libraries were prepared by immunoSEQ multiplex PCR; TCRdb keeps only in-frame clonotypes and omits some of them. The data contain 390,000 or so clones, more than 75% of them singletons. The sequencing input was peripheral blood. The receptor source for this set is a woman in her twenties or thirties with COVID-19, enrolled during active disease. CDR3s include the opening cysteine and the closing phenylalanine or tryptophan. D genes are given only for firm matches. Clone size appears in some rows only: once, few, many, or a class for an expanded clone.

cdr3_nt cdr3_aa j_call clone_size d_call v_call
TGTGCCAGCAGTGCCCGACAGGGGTGGGGCTATGGCTACACCTTC CASSARQGWGYGYTF TRBJ1-2 . TRBD1 TRBV28
TGTGCCAGCAGCTTAGGGTCGGAGTACACAGATACGCAGTATTTT CASSLGSEYTDTQYF TRBJ2-3 . . TRBV11-2
TGTGCCTGGGATATACTTTTAAACACCGGGGAGCTGTTTTTT CAWDILLNTGELFF TRBJ2-2 . . TRBV30
TGTGCCAGCAGTGCAACCTATAATCAGCCCCAGCATTTT CASSATYNQPQHF TRBJ1-5 . . TRBV2
TGTGCCAGCAGGGGGACTAACCAAGAGACCCAGTACTTC CASRGTNQETQYF TRBJ2-5 . TRBD2 TRBV2
TGTGCCAGCAGCTTACGGACTAGCACCGATGAGCAGTTCTTC CASSLRTSTDEQFF TRBJ2-1 . TRBD2 TRBV11-2
TGTGCCAGCAGCTATCTAGCGGGAGAGAACAATGAGCAGTTCTTC CASSYLAGENNEQFF TRBJ2-1 . TRBD2 TRBV13
TGTGCCAGCAGCTTAGGGACTAGCGCCGAGCAGTACTTC CASSLGTSAEQYF TRBJ2-7 . TRBD2 TRBV11-2
TGTGCCAGCAGTTCCCGAGCCCTCCACTTT CASSSRALHF TRBJ1-6 . . TRBV6-5
TGTGCCAGCAGTCAACAGATAGCGGGAGGTGCAGAGACCCAGTACTTC CASSQQIAGGAETQYF TRBJ2-5 . TRBD2 TRBV27
TGTGCCAGCAGCACAGGGATCTGGGGCTACACCTTC CASSTGIWGYTF TRBJ1-2 once . TRBV5-6
TGTGCCAGCAGATTCAGCGGGGGGACCTACGAGCAGTACTTC CASRFSGGTYEQYF TRBJ2-7 . TRBD2 TRBV27
TGTGCCAGCAGTGAAGCGCAACTCTATGGCTACACCTTC CASSEAQLYGYTF TRBJ1-2 . . TRBV6-1
TGCGCCAGCAGTGCCGGCTACGAGCAGTACTTC CASSAGYEQYF TRBJ2-7 . . TRBV10-1
TGTGCCAGCAGCTTAGATGGCCCAGGAACTGAAGCTTTCTTT CASSLDGPGTEAFF TRBJ1-1 . . TRBV7-9
TGTGCCAGCAGTGTCTCCTTAGATCTACAGGGCCATGAGCAGTTCTTC CASSVSLDLQGHEQFF TRBJ2-1 . . TRBV6-4
TGCGCCAGCAGCCGGGGGACAGGGGGGAACACTGAAGCTTTCTTT CASSRGTGGNTEAFF TRBJ1-1 . TRBD1 TRBV5-1
TGTGCCAGTAGTATTGGCGGGAGTGGGAATGAGCAGTTCTTC CASSIGGSGNEQFF TRBJ2-1 . TRBD2 TRBV19
TGCGCCAGCAGCTTCCACACTAGCGGGAGGGCTTCCGATGAGCAGTTCTTC CASSFHTSGRASDEQFF TRBJ2-1 few TRBD2 TRBV5-1